Listed below are T cell receptor beta chains from one sample, sequenced in a study of post-analysis software for immune sequencing data. TCRdb re-analysed the PCR reads in MiXCR, keeping a single row per CDR3 protein. This table has roughly 700,000 distinct CDR3 sequences, around 27% appearing once. Sequencing was done on a sample of blood. The source of these receptors is a girl between 10 and 17 years old with multiple sclerosis. Both conserved end residues are part of each CDR3. The D gene is left open where the match is weak. Clone size, where shown, is once, few, many, or a class for clones that have expanded.

CDR3 DNA: TGTGCCAGCAGCGTAGAGGGGGGTTACACTGAAGCTTTCTTT; CDR3 protein: CASSVEGGYTEAFF; D gene: NA; clone size: few; J gene: TRBJ1-1; V gene: TRBV9
CDR3 DNA: TGTGCCAGCAGCCAAGAGGCCGTGTCCTCCTACGAGCAGTACTTC; CDR3 protein: CASSQEAVSSYEQYF; D gene: NA; clone size: few; J gene: TRBJ2-7; V gene: TRBV3-1
CDR3 DNA: TGCAGCGTTGATACCGGCCACTATGGCTACACCTTC; CDR3 protein: CSVDTGHYGYTF; D gene: NA; clone size: NA; J gene: TRBJ1-2; V gene: TRBV29-1
CDR3 DNA: TGTGCCAGCAGCCTGGGACTACTTAACACCGGGGAGCTGTTTTTT; CDR3 protein: CASSLGLLNTGELFF; D gene: TRBD2; clone size: NA; J gene: TRBJ2-2; V gene: TRBV7-2
CDR3 DNA: TGCAGTGCTAGAAGAGTAGAACAAGAGACCCAGTACTTC; CDR3 protein: CSARRVEQETQYF; D gene: NA; clone size: NA; J gene: TRBJ2-5; V gene: TRBV20-1
CDR3 DNA: TGTGCCAGCAGCCGGACGGACAAGGTGTGGCTAGCGGGGTCACTCAACGAGCAGTTCTTC; CDR3 protein: CASSRTDKVWLAGSLNEQFF; D gene: TRBD2; clone size: NA; J gene: TRBJ2-1; V gene: TRBV28
CDR3 DNA: TGCGCCAGCAGCCGCGACAGGGGGATGAGCTACGAGCAGTACTTC; CDR3 protein: CASSRDRGMSYEQYF; D gene: TRBD1; clone size: few; J gene: TRBJ2-7; V gene: TRBV4-3
CDR3 DNA: TGTGCCAGCAGTTTAAGGGACTCAGCAACTGAAGCTTTCTTT; CDR3 protein: CASSLRDSATEAFF; D gene: NA; clone size: NA; J gene: TRBJ1-1; V gene: TRBV27
CDR3 DNA: TGTGCCAGCAGCTCGGGACAGCACACAGATACGCAGTATTTT; CDR3 protein: CASSSGQHTDTQYF; D gene: TRBD1; clone size: NA; J gene: TRBJ2-3; V gene: TRBV11-3
CDR3 DNA: TGTGCCAGCAGTTCACCCCACAGGGGGCGGGAGACCCAGTACTTC; CDR3 protein: CASSSPHRGRETQYF; D gene: TRBD1; clone size: NA; J gene: TRBJ2-5; V gene: TRBV12-3/TRBV12-4
CDR3 DNA: TGCAGTCAAAGGGGGCTCTCCTACAATGAGCAGTTCTTC; CDR3 protein: CSQRGLSYNEQFF; D gene: TRBD1; clone size: NA; J gene: TRBJ2-1; V gene: TRBV20-1
CDR3 DNA: TGCGCCAGCAGCCAAGGAACAGGCTACAATGAGCAGTTCTTC; CDR3 protein: CASSQGTGYNEQFF; D gene: NA; clone size: few; J gene: TRBJ2-1; V gene: TRBV4-1
CDR3 DNA: TGTGCCAGCAGTGACTCTGGGGGGTCTCCCTACAATGAGCAGTTCTTC; CDR3 protein: CASSDSGGSPYNEQFF; D gene: NA; clone size: few; J gene: TRBJ2-1; V gene: TRBV6-4
CDR3 DNA: TGCAGCGTTGGTAGCGGGAGGCCAAGGTACGAGCAGTACTTC; CDR3 protein: CSVGSGRPRYEQYF; D gene: TRBD2; clone size: few; J gene: TRBJ2-7; V gene: TRBV29-1
CDR3 DNA: TGTGCCAGCAGCTTAGACCGTCTCGGGGGCGAGCAGTACTTC; CDR3 protein: CASSLDRLGGEQYF; D gene: NA; clone size: NA; J gene: TRBJ2-7; V gene: TRBV11-2
CDR3 DNA: TGCGCCAGCAGCGGGGGTGACAGGGGGCTGGGTTACAATGAGCAGTACTTC; CDR3 protein: CASSGGDRGLGYNEQYF; D gene: TRBD1; clone size: NA; J gene: TRBJ2-5; V gene: TRBV5-1
CDR3 DNA: TGTGCCAGCAGTCCGACCCCCGGGGGCTACTACGAGCAGTACTTC; CDR3 protein: CASSPTPGGYYEQYF; D gene: NA; clone size: NA; J gene: TRBJ2-7; V gene: TRBV12-3/TRBV12-4
CDR3 DNA: TGTGCCATCAGTGCTTCCTCCTACGAGCAGTACTTC; CDR3 protein: CAISASSYEQYF; D gene: NA; clone size: few; J gene: TRBJ2-7; V gene: TRBV10-3
CDR3 DNA: TGCGCCAGCAGCTTGGAGGAGCCCTACGAGCAGTACTTC; CDR3 protein: CASSLEEPYEQYF; D gene: NA; clone size: NA; J gene: TRBJ2-7; V gene: TRBV5-1
CDR3 DNA: TGTGCCATCAGTGAGTCGATGGGCAGGGGCCCTGGCTACACCTTC; CDR3 protein: CAISESMGRGPGYTF; D gene: NA; clone size: few; J gene: TRBJ1-2; V gene: TRBV10-3
CDR3 DNA: TGCGCCAGCAGCTCCCCGGACAGCAATGAAAAACGGTTTTTT; CDR3 protein: CASSSPDSNEKRFF; D gene: NA; clone size: NA; J gene: TRBJ1-4; V gene: TRBV5-1
CDR3 DNA: TGTGCCATCAGCCACATGATAGGGGACAGGGCCAATGAGCAGTTCTTC; CDR3 protein: CAISHMIGDRANEQFF; D gene: TRBD1; clone size: few; J gene: TRBJ2-1; V gene: TRBV10-3
CDR3 DNA: TGCAGCGGGACTAGCGGGGGTAGATACGAGCAGTACTTC; CDR3 protein: CSGTSGGRYEQYF; D gene: TRBD2; clone size: many; J gene: TRBJ2-7; V gene: TRBV29-1
CDR3 DNA: TGCAGCGTTGCGTTTCTGGCAGGGGAGACCCAGTACTTC; CDR3 protein: CSVAFLAGETQYF; D gene: NA; clone size: NA; J gene: TRBJ2-5; V gene: TRBV29-1
CDR3 DNA: TGTGCCAGCAGCCCCGGGACTAAGGTGTCAGAGACCCAGTACTTC; CDR3 protein: CASSPGTKVSETQYF; D gene: TRBD2; clone size: many; J gene: TRBJ2-5; V gene: TRBV3-1
CDR3 DNA: TGTGCCAGCAGCCCTTCCGGCCGGGACGGGACCTACGAGCAGTACTTC; CDR3 protein: CASSPSGRDGTYEQYF; D gene: NA; clone size: few; J gene: TRBJ2-7; V gene: TRBV7-9
CDR3 DNA: TGTGCCAGCAGTTTAGGGCGGGCAGATACGCAGTATTTT; CDR3 protein: CASSLGRADTQYF; D gene: NA; clone size: NA; J gene: TRBJ2-3; V gene: TRBV27
CDR3 DNA: TGCGCCAGCAGCCAAGTTAAGGGGAGGGCTGAAGCTTTCTTT; CDR3 protein: CASSQVKGRAEAFF; D gene: NA; clone size: few; J gene: TRBJ1-1; V gene: TRBV4-3
CDR3 DNA: TGTGCCAGCAGTCTCGGGGGAGACCTGACAGATCATTTCGCCCACACAGATACGCAGTATTTT; CDR3 protein: CASSLGGDLTDHFAHTDTQYF; D gene: NA; clone size: few; J gene: TRBJ2-3; V gene: TRBV12-3/TRBV12-4
CDR3 DNA: TGTGCCAGCAGACCTAGATTTTTGGGGAGATCCGAGACCCAGTACTTC; CDR3 protein: CASRPRFLGRSETQYF; D gene: NA; clone size: few; J gene: TRBJ2-5; V gene: TRBV27
CDR3 DNA: TGTGTCATACGACAGGGAAACACTGAAGCTTTCTTT; CDR3 protein: CVIRQGNTEAFF; D gene: TRBD1; clone size: NA; J gene: TRBJ1-1; V gene: TRBV10-3
CDR3 DNA: TGTGCCAGCAGCCCAGCGGGAGTCGGCGGCTACACCTTC; CDR3 protein: CASSPAGVGGYTF; D gene: NA; clone size: NA; J gene: TRBJ1-2; V gene: TRBV7-2
CDR3 DNA: TGTGCCAGCGGGATCTACTATGGCTACACCTTC; CDR3 protein: CASGIYYGYTF; D gene: NA; clone size: few; J gene: TRBJ1-2; V gene: TRBV12-3/TRBV12-4
CDR3 DNA: TGTGCCAGCAGTGTGAGCATGCTGCCAGAGACCCAGTACTTC; CDR3 protein: CASSVSMLPETQYF; D gene: NA; clone size: NA; J gene: TRBJ2-5; V gene: TRBV2
CDR3 DNA: TGCAGTGCTAGATTTAGTTCGCAGCTGTTGAACACTGAAGCTTTCTTT; CDR3 protein: CSARFSSQLLNTEAFF; D gene: NA; clone size: few; J gene: TRBJ1-1; V gene: TRBV20-1
CDR3 DNA: TGTGCCAGCAGCCGGGACAGGGGCGAGCAGTACTTC; CDR3 protein: CASSRDRGEQYF; D gene: TRBD1; clone size: many; J gene: TRBJ2-7; V gene: TRBV7-2
CDR3 DNA: TGCAGTGTTCCAGACACTGAAGCTTTCTTT; CDR3 protein: CSVPDTEAFF; D gene: NA; clone size: NA; J gene: TRBJ1-1; V gene: TRBV20-1
CDR3 DNA: TGCAGTGCTCCACGGACCCGTGACACTAAAGCTTTCTTT; CDR3 protein: CSAPRTRDTKAFF; D gene: NA; clone size: NA; J gene: TRBJ1-1; V gene: TRBV20-1